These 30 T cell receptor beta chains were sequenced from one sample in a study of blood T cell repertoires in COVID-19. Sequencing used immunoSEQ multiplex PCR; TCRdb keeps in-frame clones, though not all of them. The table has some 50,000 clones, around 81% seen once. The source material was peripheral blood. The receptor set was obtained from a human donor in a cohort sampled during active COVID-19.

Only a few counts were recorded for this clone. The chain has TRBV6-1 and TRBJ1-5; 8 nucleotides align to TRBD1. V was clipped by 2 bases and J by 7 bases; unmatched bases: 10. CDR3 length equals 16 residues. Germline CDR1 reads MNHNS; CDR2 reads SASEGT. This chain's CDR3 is CASSELTGQGSQPQHF. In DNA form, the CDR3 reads TGTGCCAGCAGTGAACTGACCGGACAGGGATCGCAGCCCCAGCATTTT.

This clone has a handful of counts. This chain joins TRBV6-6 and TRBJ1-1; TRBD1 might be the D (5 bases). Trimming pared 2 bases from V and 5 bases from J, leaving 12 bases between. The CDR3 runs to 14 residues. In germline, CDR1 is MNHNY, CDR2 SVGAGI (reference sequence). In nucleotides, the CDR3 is TGTGCCAGCAGTTACATTAATACAGGTACTGAAGCTTTCTTT. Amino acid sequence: CASSYINTGTEAFF.

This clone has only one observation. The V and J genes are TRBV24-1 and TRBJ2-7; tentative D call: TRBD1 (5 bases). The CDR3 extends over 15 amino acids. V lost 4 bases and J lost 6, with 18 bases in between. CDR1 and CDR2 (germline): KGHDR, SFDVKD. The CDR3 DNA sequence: TGTGCCACCAGTGACCGCAGGGCCCCCTCTTCCGAGCAGTACTTC. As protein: CATSDRRAPSSEQYF.

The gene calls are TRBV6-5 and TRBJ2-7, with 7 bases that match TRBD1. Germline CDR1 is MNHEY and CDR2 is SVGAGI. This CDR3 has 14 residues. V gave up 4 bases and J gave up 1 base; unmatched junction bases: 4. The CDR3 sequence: CASSLGRGSYEQYF. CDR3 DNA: TGTGCCAGCAGTTTGGGCAGGGGGTCCTACGAGCAGTACTTC.

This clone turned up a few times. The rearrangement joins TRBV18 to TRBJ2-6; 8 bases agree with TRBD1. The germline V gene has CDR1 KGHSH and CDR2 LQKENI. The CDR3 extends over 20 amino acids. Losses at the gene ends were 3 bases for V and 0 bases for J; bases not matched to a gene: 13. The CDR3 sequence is CASSPRRALTGGSGANVLTF. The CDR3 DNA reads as TGTGCCAGCTCACCCAGGAGGGCTTTAACAGGGGGCTCTGGGGCCAACGTCCTGACTTTC.

CDR3 sequence reads: CASSVGLGSYNEQFF. CDR3 DNA: TGTGCCAGCAGCGTAGGACTCGGCTCCTACAATGAGCAGTTCTTC. J is TRBJ2-1 and V is TRBV9; D gene ambiguous. Trimming took 0 bases from V and 0 from J, leaving 7 bases between them. The CDR3 covers 15 residues. Germline V gives CDR1 SGDLS, CDR2 YYNGEE.

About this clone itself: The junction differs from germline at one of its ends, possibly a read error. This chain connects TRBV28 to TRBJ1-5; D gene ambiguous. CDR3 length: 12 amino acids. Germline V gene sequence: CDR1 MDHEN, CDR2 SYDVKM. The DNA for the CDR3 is TGTGCCAGCAGTTTAGATCTTAGTACAGTCTATTTT. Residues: CASSLDLSTVYF.

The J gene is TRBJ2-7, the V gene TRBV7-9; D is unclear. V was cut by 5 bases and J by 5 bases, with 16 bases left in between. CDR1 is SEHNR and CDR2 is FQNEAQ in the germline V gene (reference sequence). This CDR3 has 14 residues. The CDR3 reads CASSPVPERDEQYF. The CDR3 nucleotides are TGTGCCAGCAGCCCCGTTCCCGAGCGAGACGAGCAGTACTTC.

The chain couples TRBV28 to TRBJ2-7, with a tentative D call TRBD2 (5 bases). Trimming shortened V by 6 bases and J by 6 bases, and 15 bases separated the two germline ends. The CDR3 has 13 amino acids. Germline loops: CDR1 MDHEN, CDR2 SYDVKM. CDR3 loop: CASSLVGLSEQYF. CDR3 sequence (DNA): TGTGCCAGCAGCTTGGTCGGACTTTCCGAGCAGTACTTC. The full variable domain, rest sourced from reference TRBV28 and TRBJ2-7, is DVKVTQSSRYLVKRTGEKVFLECVQDMDHENMFWYRQDPGLGLRLIYFSYDVKMKEKGDIPEGYSVSREKKERFSLILESASTNQTSMYLCASSLVGLSEQYFGPGTRLTVT.

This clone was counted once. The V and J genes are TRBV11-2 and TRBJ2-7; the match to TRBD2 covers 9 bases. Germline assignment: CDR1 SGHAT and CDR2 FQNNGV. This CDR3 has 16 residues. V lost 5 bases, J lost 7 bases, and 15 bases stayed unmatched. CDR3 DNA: TGTGCCAGCAGCGCCATGGTTAGCGGGAGCTCGTTAGAGCAGTACTTC. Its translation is CASSAMVSGSSLEQYF. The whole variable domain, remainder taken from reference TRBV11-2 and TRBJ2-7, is EAGVAQSPRYKIIEKRQSVAFWCNPISGHATLYWYQQILGQGPKLLIQFQNNGVVDDSQLPKDRFSAERLKGVDSTLKIQPAKLEDSAVYLCASSAMVSGSSLEQYFGPGTRLTVT.

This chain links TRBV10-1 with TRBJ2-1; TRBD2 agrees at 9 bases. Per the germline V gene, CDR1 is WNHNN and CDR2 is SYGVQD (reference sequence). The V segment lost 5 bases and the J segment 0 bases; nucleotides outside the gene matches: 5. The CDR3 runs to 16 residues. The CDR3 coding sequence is TGCGCCAGCAGTTCTAGCGGGGCGAGCTCCTACAATGAGCAGTTCTTC. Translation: CASSSSGASSYNEQFF.

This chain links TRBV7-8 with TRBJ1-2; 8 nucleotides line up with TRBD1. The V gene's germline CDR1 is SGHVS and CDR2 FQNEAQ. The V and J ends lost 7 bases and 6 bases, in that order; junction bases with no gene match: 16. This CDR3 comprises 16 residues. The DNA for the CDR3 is TGTGCCAGCATCCTCGGACAGGGAATCCCTTTTAATGGCTACACCTTC. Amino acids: CASILGQGIPFNGYTF.

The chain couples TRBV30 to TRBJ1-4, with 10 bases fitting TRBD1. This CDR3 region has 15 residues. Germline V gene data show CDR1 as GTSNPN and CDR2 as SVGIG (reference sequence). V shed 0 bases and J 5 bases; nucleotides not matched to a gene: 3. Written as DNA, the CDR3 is TGTGCCTGGAGTGTAAAGGGACAGGGGAATGAAAAACTGTTTTTT. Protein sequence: CAWSVKGQGNEKLFF.

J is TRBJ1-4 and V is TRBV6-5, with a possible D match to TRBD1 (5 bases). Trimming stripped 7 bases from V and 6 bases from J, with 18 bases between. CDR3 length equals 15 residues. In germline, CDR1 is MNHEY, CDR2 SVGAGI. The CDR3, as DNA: TGTGCCAGCACCAAACGGGGGGATTTATATGAAAAACTGTTTTTT. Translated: CASTKRGDLYEKLFF.

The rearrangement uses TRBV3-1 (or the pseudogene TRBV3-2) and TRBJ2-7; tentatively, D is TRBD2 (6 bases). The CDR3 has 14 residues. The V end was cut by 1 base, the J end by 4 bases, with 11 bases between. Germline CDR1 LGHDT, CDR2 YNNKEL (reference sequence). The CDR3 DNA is TGTGCCAGCAGCCAAGTGGGGGGTGGGTACGAGCAGTACTTC. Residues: CASSQVGGGYEQYF.

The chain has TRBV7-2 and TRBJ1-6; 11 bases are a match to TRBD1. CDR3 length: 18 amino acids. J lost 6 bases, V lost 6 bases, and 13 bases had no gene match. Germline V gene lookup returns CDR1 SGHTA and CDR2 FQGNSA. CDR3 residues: CASRRGTGGSGPNSPLHF. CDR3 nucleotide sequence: TGTGCCAGCAGACGTGGGACAGGGGGATCGGGGCCTAATTCACCCCTCCACTTT. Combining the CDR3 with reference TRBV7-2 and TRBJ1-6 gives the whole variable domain GAGVSQSPSNKVTEKGKDVELRCDPISGHTALYWYRQSLGQGLEFLIYFQGNSAPDKSGLPSDRFSAERTGGSVSTLTIQRTQQEDSAVYLCASRRGTGGSGPNSPLHFGNGTRLTVT.

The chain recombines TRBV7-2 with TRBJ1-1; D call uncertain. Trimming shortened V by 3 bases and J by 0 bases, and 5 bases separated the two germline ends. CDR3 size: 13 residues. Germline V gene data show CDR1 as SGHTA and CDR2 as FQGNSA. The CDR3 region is CASSFGMNTEAFF. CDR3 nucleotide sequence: TGTGCCAGCAGCTTCGGGATGAACACTGAAGCTTTCTTT.

This CDR3 reads CASTPGLAAPYGEQFF. CDR3 bases: TGCGCCAGCACCCCAGGACTAGCTGCCCCCTATGGTGAGCAGTTCTTC. The gene calls are TRBV10-2 and TRBJ2-1, with 8 bases matching TRBD2. J gave up 9 bases and V 7 bases, and 17 bases lay outside the gene matches. This CDR3 region has 16 residues. CDR1 WSHSY and CDR2 SAAADI come from the germline V gene.

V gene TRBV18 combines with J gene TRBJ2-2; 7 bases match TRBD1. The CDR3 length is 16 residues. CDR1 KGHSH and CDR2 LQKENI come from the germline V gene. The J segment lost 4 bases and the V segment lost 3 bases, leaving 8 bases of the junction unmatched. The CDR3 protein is CASSPTGSRGTGELFF. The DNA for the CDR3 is TGTGCCAGCTCACCGACAGGGTCTAGAGGCACCGGGGAGCTGTTTTTT.

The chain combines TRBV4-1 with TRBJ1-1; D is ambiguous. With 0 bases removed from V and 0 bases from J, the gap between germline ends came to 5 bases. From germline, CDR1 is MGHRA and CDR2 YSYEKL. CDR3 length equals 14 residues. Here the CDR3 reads CASSQDQVNTEAFF. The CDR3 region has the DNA TGCGCCAGCAGCCAAGACCAGGTGAACACTGAAGCTTTCTTT.

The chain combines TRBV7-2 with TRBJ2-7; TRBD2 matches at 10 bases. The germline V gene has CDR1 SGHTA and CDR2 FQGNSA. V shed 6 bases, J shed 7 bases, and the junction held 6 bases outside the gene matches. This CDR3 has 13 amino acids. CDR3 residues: CASRAGGQGEQYF. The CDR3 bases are TGTGCCAGCAGAGCGGGAGGGCAGGGGGAGCAGTACTTC.

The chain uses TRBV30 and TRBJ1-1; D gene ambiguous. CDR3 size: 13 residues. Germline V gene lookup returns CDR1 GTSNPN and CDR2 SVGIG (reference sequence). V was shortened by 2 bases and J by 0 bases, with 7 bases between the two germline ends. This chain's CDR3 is CAWSLLLNTEAFF. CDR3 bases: TGTGCCTGGAGTCTATTACTGAACACTGAAGCTTTCTTT.

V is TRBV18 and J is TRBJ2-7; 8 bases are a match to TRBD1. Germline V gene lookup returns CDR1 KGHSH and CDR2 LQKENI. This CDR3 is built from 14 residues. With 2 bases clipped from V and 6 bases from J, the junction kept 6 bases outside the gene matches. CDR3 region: CASSPVTGDTEQYF. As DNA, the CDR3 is TGTGCCAGCTCACCAGTGACAGGGGATACCGAGCAGTACTTC.

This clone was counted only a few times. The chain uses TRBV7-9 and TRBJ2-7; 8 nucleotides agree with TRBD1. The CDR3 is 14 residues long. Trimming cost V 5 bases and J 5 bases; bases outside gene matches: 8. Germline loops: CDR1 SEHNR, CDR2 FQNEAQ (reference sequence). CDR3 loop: CASSPADRVHEQYF. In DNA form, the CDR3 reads TGTGCCAGCAGCCCCGCGGACAGGGTCCACGAGCAGTACTTC.

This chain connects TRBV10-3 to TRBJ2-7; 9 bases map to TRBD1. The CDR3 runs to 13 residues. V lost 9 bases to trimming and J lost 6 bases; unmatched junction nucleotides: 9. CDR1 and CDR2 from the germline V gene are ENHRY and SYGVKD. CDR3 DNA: TGTGCCATTCGGGGGACAGGGAGTTTCGAGCAGTACTTC. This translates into CAIRGTGSFEQYF.

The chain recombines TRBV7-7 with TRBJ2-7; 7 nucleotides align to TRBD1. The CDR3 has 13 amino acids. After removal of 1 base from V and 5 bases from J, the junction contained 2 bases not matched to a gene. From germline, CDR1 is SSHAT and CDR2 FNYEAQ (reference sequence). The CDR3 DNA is TGTGCCAGCAGCTTAGGAGGGGGCAACGAGCAGTACTTC. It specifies CASSLGGGNEQYF.

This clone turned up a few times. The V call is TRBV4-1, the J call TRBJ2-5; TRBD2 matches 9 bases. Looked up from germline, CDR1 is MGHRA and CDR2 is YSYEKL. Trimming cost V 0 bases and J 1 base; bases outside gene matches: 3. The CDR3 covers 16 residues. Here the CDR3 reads CASSQEAAGGQETQYF. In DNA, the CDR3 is TGCGCCAGCAGCCAAGAGGCAGCGGGGGGCCAAGAGACCCAGTACTTC.

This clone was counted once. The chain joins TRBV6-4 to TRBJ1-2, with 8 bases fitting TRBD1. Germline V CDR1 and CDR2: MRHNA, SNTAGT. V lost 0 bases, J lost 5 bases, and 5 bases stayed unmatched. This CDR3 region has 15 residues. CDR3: CASSDSPGQGYGYTF. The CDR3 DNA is TGTGCCAGCAGTGACTCCCCCGGACAGGGATATGGCTACACCTTC.

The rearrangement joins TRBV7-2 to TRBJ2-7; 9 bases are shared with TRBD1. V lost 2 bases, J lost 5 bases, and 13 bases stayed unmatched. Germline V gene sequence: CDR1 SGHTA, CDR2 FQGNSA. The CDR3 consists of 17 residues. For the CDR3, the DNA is TGTGCCAGCAGCTTATTGATCTTACTGGACAGGGGCCACGAGCAGTACTTC. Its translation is CASSLLILLDRGHEQYF.

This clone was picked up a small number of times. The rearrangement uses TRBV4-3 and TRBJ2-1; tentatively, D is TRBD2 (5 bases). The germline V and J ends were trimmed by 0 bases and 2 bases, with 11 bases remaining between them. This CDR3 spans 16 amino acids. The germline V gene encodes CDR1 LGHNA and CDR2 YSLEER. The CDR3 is CASSQDSGEPYNEQFF. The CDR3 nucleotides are TGCGCCAGCAGCCAAGATTCCGGGGAACCCTACAATGAGCAGTTCTTC.